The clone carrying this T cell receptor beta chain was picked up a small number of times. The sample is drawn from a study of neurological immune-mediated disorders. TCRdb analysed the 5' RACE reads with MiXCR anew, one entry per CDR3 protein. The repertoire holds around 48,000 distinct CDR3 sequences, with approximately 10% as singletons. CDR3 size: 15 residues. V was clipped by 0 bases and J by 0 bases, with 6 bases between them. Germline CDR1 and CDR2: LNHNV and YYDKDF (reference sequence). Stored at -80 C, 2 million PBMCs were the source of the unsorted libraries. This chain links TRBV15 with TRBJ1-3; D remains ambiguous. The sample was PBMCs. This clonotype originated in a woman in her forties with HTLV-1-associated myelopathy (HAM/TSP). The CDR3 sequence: CATSRDGLSGNTIYF. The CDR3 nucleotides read TGTGCCACCAGCAGAGATGGGCTCTCTGGAAACACCATATATTTT.